A selection of T cell receptor beta chains follows, all from one sample in a study of cytomegalovirus exposure and HLA in healthy donors. Here immunoSEQ multiplex PCR was the method, and the copy in TCRdb shows in-frame clones only, minus some. The sample contains around 86,000 clones, around 8% of which appear only once. The sequencing sample was made of PBMCs. The receptor source for this set is a middle-aged man in good health and CMV-seronegative. Both conserved end residues are part of each CDR3. A D gene is named only where the DNA matches it firmly. Not all rows give a size; the values are once, few, many and, for expanded clones, a class.

d_gene	abundance	v_gene	j_gene	CDR3nt	CDR3aa
TRBD1	-	TRBV27	TRBJ2-7	TGTGCCAGCCGGGACAGCTCCTACGAGCAGTACTTC	CASRDSSYEQYF
-	few	TRBV7-2	TRBJ2-7	TGTGCCAGCAGCTTATGGCAGGCTTATAGTCCCTACGAGCAGTACTTC	CASSLWQAYSPYEQYF
-	few	TRBV6-5	TRBJ2-2	TGTGCCAGCAGTAGATATCAGGGTAACACCGGGGAGCTGTTTTTT	CASSRYQGNTGELFF
-	few	TRBV6-1	TRBJ1-5	TGTGCCAGCATGGGGGCCCACTCTAGCAATCAGCCCCAGCATTTT	CASMGAHSSNQPQHF
-	-	TRBV18	TRBJ1-2	TGTGCCAGCTCACCACAGCAGGGGACGACTAACTATGGCTACACCTTC	CASSPQQGTTNYGYTF
-	few	TRBV9	TRBJ1-1	TGTGCCAGCAGCAGCCGGGGGGCCGAGAACACTGAAGCTTTCTTT	CASSSRGAENTEAFF
-	few	TRBV19	TRBJ2-5	TGTGCCAGTAGTATGTGGCAGCAAGAGACCCAGTACTTC	CASSMWQQETQYF
-	few	TRBV7-2	TRBJ1-1	TGTGCCAGCAGCTTCCAGTGGAACACTGAAGCTTTCTTT	CASSFQWNTEAFF
-	few	TRBV7-9	TRBJ1-3	TGTGCCAGCAGCTTAGATTCGAGGATGGATAGAGGAAACACCATATATTTT	CASSLDSRMDRGNTIYF
TRBD2	-	TRBV7-9	TRBJ2-2	TGTGCCAGCAGCTTAAGAGTCACTAGCGCCAACACCGGGGAGCTGTTTTTT	CASSLRVTSANTGELFF
TRBD2	-	TRBV2	TRBJ2-5	TGTGCCAGCAGTGAAGGGACTAGCGGCGCGACCCAGTACTTC	CASSEGTSGATQYF
-	few	TRBV7-3	TRBJ2-2	TGTGCCAGCAGCTTTAGCCCGACTAGAGCCGGGGAGCTGTTTTTT	CASSFSPTRAGELFF
-	-	TRBV7-8	TRBJ2-2	TGTGCCAGCAGCCAAACCGGCAGGGCGAACACCGGGGAGCTGTTTTTT	CASSQTGRANTGELFF
-	few	TRBV28	TRBJ1-2	TGTGCCAGCAGTTGGGGGGGAACCTATGGCTACACCTTC	CASSWGGTYGYTF
TRBD2	few	TRBV5-4	TRBJ2-7	TGTGCCAGCAGCCCTGGGGGGGGCTCCTACGAGCAGTACTTC	CASSPGGGSYEQYF
TRBD1	-	TRBV5-1	TRBJ1-4	TGCGCCAGCAGCTTGGAGGGGCCCAGGGGGGAACTGTTTTTT	CASSLEGPRGELFF
-	few	TRBV6-1	TRBJ2-1	TGTGCCAGCAGTCTCGAGGGGGGGGGAGGAGTTGAGCAGTTCTTC	CASSLEGGGGVEQFF
-	few	TRBV30	TRBJ1-1	TGTGCCTTCGGGAGGGGGGCTGAAGCTTTCTTT	CAFGRGAEAFF
-	few	TRBV5-8	TRBJ1-2	TGTGCCAGCAGCTTGTTTGCGTACAGCTATGGCTACACCTTC	CASSLFAYSYGYTF
-	-	TRBV6-1	TRBJ2-1	TGTGCCAGCAGTGTTGAGGACCTAGCCGTCAATGAGCAGTTCTTC	CASSVEDLAVNEQFF
TRBD1	-	TRBV19	TRBJ1-6	TGTGCCAGTACCCCTGGAGACAGGGATAATTCACCCCTCCACTTT	CASTPGDRDNSPLHF
-	few	TRBV11-1	TRBJ2-6	TGTGCCAGCAGCTTAACGATGGTTACGGGATTCTCTGGGGCCAACGTCCTGACTTTC	CASSLTMVTGFSGANVLTF
-	-	TRBV4-3	TRBJ1-3	TGCGCCAGCAGCCAAGAAACATCCGGAAACACCATATATTTT	CASSQETSGNTIYF
-	-	TRBV5-1	TRBJ2-2	TGCGCCAGCAGCTTGACAGGGTTCGGGACCGGGGAGCTGTTTTTT	CASSLTGFGTGELFF
TRBD2	few	TRBV2	TRBJ2-5	TGTGCCAGCAGTGACCTACGACTAGCGGGGGGAAGAGAGACCCAGTACTTC	CASSDLRLAGGRETQYF
-	few	TRBV10-1	TRBJ2-5	TGCGCCAGCAGTTCTGGTGGAGAGCAGTACTTC	CASSSGGEQYF
-	few	TRBV7-8	TRBJ1-1	TGTGCCAGCAGTTACTTCAGGGCGAACACTGAAGCTTTCTTT	CASSYFRANTEAFF
TRBD1	many	TRBV19	TRBJ2-3	TGTGCCAGTAGTGTGGACAGGGGAAAAGATACGCAGTATTTT	CASSVDRGKDTQYF
-	few	TRBV9	TRBJ1-4	TGTGCCAGCAGCCCTCGGCCAGGGGAAAAACTGTTTTTT	CASSPRPGEKLFF
TRBD1	few	TRBV7-9	TRBJ2-1	TGTGCCAGCAGGGGGGGGACAGGGTGGAATGAGCAGTTCTTC	CASRGGTGWNEQFF
TRBD1	few	TRBV6-5	TRBJ1-2	TGTGCCAGCAGCCGGGACAGGGGGTCTGGCTATGGCTACACCTTC	CASSRDRGSGYGYTF
TRBD1	few	TRBV2	TRBJ2-1	TGTGCCAGCACCCTGGGGGACAGGTCGAATAATGAGCAGTTCTTC	CASTLGDRSNNEQFF
-	few	TRBV21-1	TRBJ1-2	TGTGCCAGCGAGGACACTACCTATGGCTACACCTTC	CASEDTTYGYTF
TRBD1	few	TRBV2	TRBJ2-7	TGTGCCAGCAGCGGATCCGGGACAGGGGGATACGAGCAGTACTTC	CASSGSGTGGYEQYF
-	few	TRBV7-2	TRBJ2-2	TGTGCCAGCAGCTTACCGGTCACCGGGGAGCTGTTTTTT	CASSLPVTGELFF
TRBD1	-	TRBV5-1	TRBJ1-3	TGCGCCAGCAGGGGGACAGGGACCGGAAACACCATATATTTT	CASRGTGTGNTIYF
TRBD1	few	TRBV4-3	TRBJ2-2	TGCGCCAGCAGCCAAGATCTGGGGACAGGGGTTTATGACACCGGGGAGCTGTTTTTT	CASSQDLGTGVYDTGELFF
TRBD2	-	TRBV6-1	TRBJ2-7	TGTGCCAGCGGCCACCTCGGGGGGAACTCCTACGAGCAGTACTTC	CASGHLGGNSYEQYF
-	-	TRBV4-1	TRBJ1-5	TGCGCCAGCAGCCAAACAGGGTTTGGGAACAATCAGCCCCAGCATTTT	CASSQTGFGNNQPQHF
-	few	TRBV29-1	TRBJ2-1	TGCAGCGTTGGTGTGGGAGGTTGGGGTCGTGTGAACAATGAGCAGTTCTTC	CSVGVGGWGRVNNEQFF
TRBD1	few	TRBV5-4	TRBJ1-1	TGTGCCAGCAGCTTAGTAGGACAGGGGAGTTACACTGAAGCTTTCTTT	CASSLVGQGSYTEAFF
-	-	TRBV6-5	TRBJ1-3	TGTGCCAGCAGGGGCGGGATCTCTGGAAACACCATATATTTT	CASRGGISGNTIYF
TRBD1	few	TRBV9	TRBJ1-5	TGTGCCAGCAGCATAACAGGGGGCAGGGGCGAGCCCCAGCATTTT	CASSITGGRGEPQHF
TRBD2	few	TRBV28	TRBJ2-3	TGTGCCAGCAGTCCGTATCTTAGCGGGAGGGCCTTTGTTGGAGATACGCAGTATTTT	CASSPYLSGRAFVGDTQYF
-	few	TRBV2	TRBJ2-2	TGTGCCAGCACTGCGAACACCGGGGAGCTGTTTTTT	CASTANTGELFF
TRBD2	few	TRBV7-3	TRBJ2-5	TGTGCCAGCAGCTTAGGTGCGGGAGGTGAGACCCAGTACTTC	CASSLGAGGETQYF
-	few	TRBV7-8	TRBJ2-1	TGTGCCAGCAGCTTAGAGAGGGGGGGCTACAATGAGCAGTTCTTC	CASSLERGGYNEQFF
-	few	TRBV19	TRBJ2-7	TGTGCCAGTAGCCAGGCTGCAACGTACGAGCAGTACTTC	CASSQAATYEQYF
TRBD1	-	TRBV6-6	TRBJ1-4	TGTGCCAGCAGTTACGGGACAGGTGAAAAACTGTTTTTT	CASSYGTGEKLFF
-	-	TRBV7-6	TRBJ2-3	TGTGCCAGCAGCTTAGCGCAGGCAGAATTCACAGATACGCAGTATTTT	CASSLAQAEFTDTQYF
-	few	TRBV6-4	TRBJ1-5	TGTGCCAGCAGTGTGGACAGAAATCAGCCCCAGCATTTT	CASSVDRNQPQHF
-	few	TRBV4-2	TRBJ2-1	TGTGCCAGCAGCCAAGTTAGCCTCTACAATGAGCAGTTCTTC	CASSQVSLYNEQFF
TRBD2	-	TRBV28	TRBJ2-1	TGTGCCAGCGGGGGGGTACCTAATCATGAGCAGTTCTTC	CASGGVPNHEQFF
-	few	TRBV5-1	TRBJ2-3	TGCGCCAGCAGCTTGTCGACAGATACGCAGTATTTT	CASSLSTDTQYF
TRBD1	few	TRBV28	TRBJ1-1	TGTGCCAGCAGTCGGACAGGGAGCACTGAAGCTTTCTTT	CASSRTGSTEAFF
-	-	TRBV5-6	TRBJ2-1	TGTGCCAGCAGCTTGGCCCGTCAGGGGAGGGATAATGAGCAGTTCTTC	CASSLARQGRDNEQFF
TRBD1	-	TRBV6-6	TRBJ2-5	TGTGCCAGCAGTTACCCCGGACAGGGTAAAGAGACCCAGTACTTC	CASSYPGQGKETQYF
-	-	TRBV5-5	TRBJ2-5	TGTGCCAGCAGCTTGGCGGTACAAGAGACCCAGTACTTC	CASSLAVQETQYF
-	-	TRBV20-1	TRBJ1-2	TGCAGTGCTAGGGCCCAGGGGGGCTACACCTTC	CSARAQGGYTF